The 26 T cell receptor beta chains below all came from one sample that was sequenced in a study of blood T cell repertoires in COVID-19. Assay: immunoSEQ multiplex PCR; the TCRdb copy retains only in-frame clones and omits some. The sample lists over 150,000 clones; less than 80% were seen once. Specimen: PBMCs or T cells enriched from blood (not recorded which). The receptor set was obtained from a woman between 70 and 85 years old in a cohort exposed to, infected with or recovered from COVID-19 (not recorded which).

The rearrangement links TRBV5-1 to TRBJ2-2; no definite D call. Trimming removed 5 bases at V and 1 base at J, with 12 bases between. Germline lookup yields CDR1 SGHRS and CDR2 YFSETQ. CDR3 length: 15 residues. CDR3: CASRAVLQNTGELFF. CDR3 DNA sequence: TGCGCCAGCAGGGCTGTCCTCCAGAACACCGGGGAGCTGTTTTTT.

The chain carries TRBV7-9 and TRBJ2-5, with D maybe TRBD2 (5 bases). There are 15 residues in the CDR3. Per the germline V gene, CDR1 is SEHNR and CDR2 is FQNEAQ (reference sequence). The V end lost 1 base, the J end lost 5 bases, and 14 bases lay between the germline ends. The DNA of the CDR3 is TGTGCCAGCAGCTTAGGGGCGGGTCCCGGGGAGACCCAGTACTTC. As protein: CASSLGAGPGETQYF. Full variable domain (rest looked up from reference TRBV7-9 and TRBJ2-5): DTGVSQNPRHKITKRGQNVTFRCDPISEHNRLYWYRQTLGQGPEFLTYFQNEAQLEKSRLLSDRFSAERPKGSFSTLEIQRTEQGDSAMYLCASSLGAGPGETQYFGPGTRLLVL.

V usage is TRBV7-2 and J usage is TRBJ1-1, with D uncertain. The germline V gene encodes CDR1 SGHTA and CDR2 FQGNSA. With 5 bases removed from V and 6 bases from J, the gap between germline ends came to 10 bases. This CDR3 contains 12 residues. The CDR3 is CASSRRRAEAFF. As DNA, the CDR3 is TGTGCCAGCAGCCGTAGGCGGGCTGAAGCTTTCTTT.

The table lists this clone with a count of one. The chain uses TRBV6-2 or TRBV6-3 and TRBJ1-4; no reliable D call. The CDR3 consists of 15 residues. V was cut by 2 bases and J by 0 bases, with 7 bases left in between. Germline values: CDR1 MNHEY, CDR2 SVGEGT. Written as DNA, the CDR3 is TGTGCCAGCAGTTACCGCGGGTCAACTAATGAAAAACTGTTTTTT. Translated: CASSYRGSTNEKLFF.

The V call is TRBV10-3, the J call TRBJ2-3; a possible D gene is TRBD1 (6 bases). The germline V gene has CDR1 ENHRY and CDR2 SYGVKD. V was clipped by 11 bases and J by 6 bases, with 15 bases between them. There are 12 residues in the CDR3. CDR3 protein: CAGGQQSDTQYF. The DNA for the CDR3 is TGTGCCGGTGGACAGCAGTCGGATACGCAGTATTTT.

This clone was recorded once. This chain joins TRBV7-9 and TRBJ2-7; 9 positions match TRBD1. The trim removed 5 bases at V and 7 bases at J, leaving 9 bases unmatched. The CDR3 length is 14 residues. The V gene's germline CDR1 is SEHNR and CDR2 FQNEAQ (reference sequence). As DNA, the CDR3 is TGTGCCAGCAGCACTTCAAACAGGGGGCTTGAGCAGTACTTC. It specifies CASSTSNRGLEQYF.

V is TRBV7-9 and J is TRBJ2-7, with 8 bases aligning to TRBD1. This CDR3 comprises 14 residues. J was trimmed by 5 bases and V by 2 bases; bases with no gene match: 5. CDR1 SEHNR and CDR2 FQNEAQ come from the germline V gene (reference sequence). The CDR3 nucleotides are TGTGCCAGCAGCTTAACGGACAGGGCCCACGAGCAGTACTTC. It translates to CASSLTDRAHEQYF.

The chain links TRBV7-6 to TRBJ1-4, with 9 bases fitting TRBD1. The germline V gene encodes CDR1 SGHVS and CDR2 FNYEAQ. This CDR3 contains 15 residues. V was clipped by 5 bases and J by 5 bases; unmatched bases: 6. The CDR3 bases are TGTGCCAGCAGCGCCACAGGGGGCGTAAATGAAAAACTGTTTTTT. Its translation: CASSATGGVNEKLFF.

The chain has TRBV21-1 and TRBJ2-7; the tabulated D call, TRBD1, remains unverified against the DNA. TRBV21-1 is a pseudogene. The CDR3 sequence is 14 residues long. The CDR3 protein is CASSTRQGPYEQYF. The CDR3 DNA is TGTGCCAGCAGCACCCGGCAGGGCCCATACGAGCAGTACTTC.

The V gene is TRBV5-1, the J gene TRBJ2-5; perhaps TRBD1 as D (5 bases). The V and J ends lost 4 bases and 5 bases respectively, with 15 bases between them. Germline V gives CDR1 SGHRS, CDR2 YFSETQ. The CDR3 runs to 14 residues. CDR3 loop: CASSPGALGETQYF. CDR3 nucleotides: TGCGCCAGCAGCCCTGGGGCCCTGGGGGAGACCCAGTACTTC. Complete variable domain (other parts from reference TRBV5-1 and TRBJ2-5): KAGVTQTPRYLIKTRGQQVTLSCSPISGHRSVSWYQQTPGQGLQFLFEYFSETQRNKGNFPGRFSGRQFSNSRSEMNVSTLELGDSALYLCASSPGALGETQYFGPGTRLLVL.

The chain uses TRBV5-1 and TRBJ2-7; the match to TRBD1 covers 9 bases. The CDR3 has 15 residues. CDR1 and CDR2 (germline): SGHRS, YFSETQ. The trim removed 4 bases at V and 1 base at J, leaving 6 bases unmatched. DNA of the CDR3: TGCGCCAGCAGCCCATTGGGACAGGGATCCTACGAGCAGTACTTC. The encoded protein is CASSPLGQGSYEQYF.

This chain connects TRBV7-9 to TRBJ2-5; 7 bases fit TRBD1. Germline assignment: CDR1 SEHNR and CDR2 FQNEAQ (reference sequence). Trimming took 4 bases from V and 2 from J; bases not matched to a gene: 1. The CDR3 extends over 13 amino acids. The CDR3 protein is CASSSGQQETQYF. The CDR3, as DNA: TGTGCCAGCAGCTCGGGACAGCAAGAGACCCAGTACTTC.

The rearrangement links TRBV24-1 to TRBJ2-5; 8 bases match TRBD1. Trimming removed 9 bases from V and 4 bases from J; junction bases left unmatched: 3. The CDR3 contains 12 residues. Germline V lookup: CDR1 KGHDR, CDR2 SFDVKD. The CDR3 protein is CATGQGGETQYF. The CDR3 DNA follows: TGTGCCACCGGACAGGGCGGAGAGACCCAGTACTTC.

The chain's CDR3 is CASSPLTGADNQPQHF. CDR3 in DNA: TGTGCCAGCAGTCCACTGACAGGGGCAGACAATCAGCCCCAGCATTTT. The chain combines TRBV28 with TRBJ1-5; TRBD1 aligns across 8 bases. The germline V gene has CDR1 MDHEN and CDR2 SYDVKM. With 5 bases clipped from V and 3 bases from J, the junction kept 9 bases outside the gene matches. The CDR3 has 16 amino acids.

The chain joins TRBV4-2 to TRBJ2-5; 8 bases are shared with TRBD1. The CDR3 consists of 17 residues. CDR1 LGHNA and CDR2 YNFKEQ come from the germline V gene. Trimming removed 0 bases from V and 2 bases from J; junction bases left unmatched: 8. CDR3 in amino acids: CASSQDLARGRQETQYF. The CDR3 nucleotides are TGTGCCAGCAGCCAAGATCTCGCCAGGGGGCGACAAGAGACCCAGTACTTC.

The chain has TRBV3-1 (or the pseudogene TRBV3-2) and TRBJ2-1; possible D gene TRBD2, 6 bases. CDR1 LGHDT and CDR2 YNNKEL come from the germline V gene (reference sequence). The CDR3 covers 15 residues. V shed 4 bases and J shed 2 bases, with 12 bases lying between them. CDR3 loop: CASSLAARAYNEQFF. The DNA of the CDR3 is TGTGCCAGCAGCCTAGCGGCTAGGGCCTACAATGAGCAGTTCTTC.

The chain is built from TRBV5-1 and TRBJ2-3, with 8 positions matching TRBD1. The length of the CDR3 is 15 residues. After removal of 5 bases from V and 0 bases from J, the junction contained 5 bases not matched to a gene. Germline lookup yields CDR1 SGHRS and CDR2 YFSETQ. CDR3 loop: CASRDTGGSTDTQYF. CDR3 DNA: TGCGCCAGCAGAGATACAGGGGGGAGCACAGATACGCAGTATTTT. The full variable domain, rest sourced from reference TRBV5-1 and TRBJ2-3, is KAGVTQTPRYLIKTRGQQVTLSCSPISGHRSVSWYQQTPGQGLQFLFEYFSETQRNKGNFPGRFSGRQFSNSRSEMNVSTLELGDSALYLCASRDTGGSTDTQYFGPGTRLTVL.

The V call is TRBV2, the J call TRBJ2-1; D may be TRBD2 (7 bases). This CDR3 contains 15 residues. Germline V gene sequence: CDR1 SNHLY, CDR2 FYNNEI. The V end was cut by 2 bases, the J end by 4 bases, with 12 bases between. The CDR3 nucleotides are TGTGCCAGCAGTGAAAGGGGGGGCCCTTACAATGAGCAGTTCTTC. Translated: CASSERGGPYNEQFF.

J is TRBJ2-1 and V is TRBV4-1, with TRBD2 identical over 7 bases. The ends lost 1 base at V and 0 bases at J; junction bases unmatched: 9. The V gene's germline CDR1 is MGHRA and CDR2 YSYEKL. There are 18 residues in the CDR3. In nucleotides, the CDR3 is TGCGCCAGCAGCCAAGGGCAGCTTAGCGGGCACTCCTACAATGAGCAGTTCTTC. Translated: CASSQGQLSGHSYNEQFF.

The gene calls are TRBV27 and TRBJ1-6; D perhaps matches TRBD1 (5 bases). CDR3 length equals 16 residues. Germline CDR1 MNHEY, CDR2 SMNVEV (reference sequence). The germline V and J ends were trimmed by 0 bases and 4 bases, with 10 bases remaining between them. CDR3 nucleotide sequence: TGTGCCAGCAGTTTATCGCAGGGATTTTATAATTCACCCCTCCACTTT. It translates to CASSLSQGFYNSPLHF.

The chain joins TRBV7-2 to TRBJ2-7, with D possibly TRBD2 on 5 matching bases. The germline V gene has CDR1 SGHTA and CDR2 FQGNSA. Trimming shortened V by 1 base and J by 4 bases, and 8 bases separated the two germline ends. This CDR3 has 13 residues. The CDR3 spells CASSLGAGYEQYF. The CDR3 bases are TGTGCCAGCAGCTTAGGGGCGGGTTACGAGCAGTACTTC.

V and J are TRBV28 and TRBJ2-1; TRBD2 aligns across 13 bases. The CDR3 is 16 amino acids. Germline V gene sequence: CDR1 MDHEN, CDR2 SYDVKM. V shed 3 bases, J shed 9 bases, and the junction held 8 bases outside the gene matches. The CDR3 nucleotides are TGTGCCAGCAGTTTGGTAACTAGCGGGAGGGCCGTTGAGCAGTTCTTC. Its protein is CASSLVTSGRAVEQFF.

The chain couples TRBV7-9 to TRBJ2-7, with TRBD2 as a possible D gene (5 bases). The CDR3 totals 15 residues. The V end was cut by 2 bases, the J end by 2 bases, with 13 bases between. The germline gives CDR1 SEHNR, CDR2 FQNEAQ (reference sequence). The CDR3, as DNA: TGTGCCAGCAGCTTATACGGGAATCCTCCCTACGAGCAGTACTTC. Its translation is CASSLYGNPPYEQYF.

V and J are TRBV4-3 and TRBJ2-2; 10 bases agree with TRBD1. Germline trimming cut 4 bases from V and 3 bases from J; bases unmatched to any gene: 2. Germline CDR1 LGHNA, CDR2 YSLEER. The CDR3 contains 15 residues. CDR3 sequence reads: CASSPGTGDTGELFF. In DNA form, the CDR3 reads TGCGCCAGCAGCCCCGGGACAGGGGACACCGGGGAGCTGTTTTTT.

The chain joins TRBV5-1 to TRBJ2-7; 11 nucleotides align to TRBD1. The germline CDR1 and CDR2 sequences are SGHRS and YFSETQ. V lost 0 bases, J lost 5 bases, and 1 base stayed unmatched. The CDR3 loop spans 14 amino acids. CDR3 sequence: CASSLGTGGDEQYF. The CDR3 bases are TGCGCCAGCAGCTTGGGGACAGGGGGCGACGAGCAGTACTTC.

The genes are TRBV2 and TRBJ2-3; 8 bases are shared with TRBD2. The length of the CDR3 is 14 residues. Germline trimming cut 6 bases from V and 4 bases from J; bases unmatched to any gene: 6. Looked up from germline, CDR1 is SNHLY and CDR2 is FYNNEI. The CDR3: CASRERTSPDTQYF. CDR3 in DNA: TGTGCCAGCAGGGAAAGGACTAGCCCAGATACGCAGTATTTT.